This T cell receptor (beta chain) came from a study of blood T cells in healthy people across ages. Whole-study context: Template switching recovered approximately one barcoded beta molecule for every two T cells.

Per sample, a minimum of 6 million PBMCs were isolated. Germline values: CDR1 DFQATT, CDR2 SNEGSKA (reference sequence). Trimming left V 2 bases short and J 0 bases short, with 7 bases between. This CDR3 contains 13 residues. PCR was performed a second time for 7 to 11 cycles using a sample-barcoded 5' primer and a J-beta primer mix. Sequencing of every sample gave 2.5 million or more CDR3-containing paired-end reads. MiXCR, run by TCRdb on the 5' RACE reads, gives a single entry per CDR3 protein. In the table there are more than 700,000 distinct CDR3 sequences, around 45% of which are singletons. This clonotype came up many times.

The sample comprised blood. The sequence derives from an elderly man in good health. This chain joins TRBV20-1 and TRBJ2-5; perhaps TRBD2 as D (6 bases). CDR3 amino acids: CSARRDYQETQYF. In DNA form, the CDR3 reads TGCAGTGCTAGACGGGACTACCAAGAGACCCAGTACTTC.